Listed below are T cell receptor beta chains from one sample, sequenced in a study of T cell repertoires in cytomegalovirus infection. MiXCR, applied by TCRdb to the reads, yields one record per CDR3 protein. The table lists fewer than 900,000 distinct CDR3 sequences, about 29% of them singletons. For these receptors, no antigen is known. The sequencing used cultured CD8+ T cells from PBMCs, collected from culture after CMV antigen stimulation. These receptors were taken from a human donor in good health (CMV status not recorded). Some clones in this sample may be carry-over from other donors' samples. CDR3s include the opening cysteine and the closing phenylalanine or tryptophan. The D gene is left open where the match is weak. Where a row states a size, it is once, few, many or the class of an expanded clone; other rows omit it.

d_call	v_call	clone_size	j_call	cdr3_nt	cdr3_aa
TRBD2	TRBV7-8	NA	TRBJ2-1	TGTGCCAGCAGCGCCTCTAGCGGGGGTTACAATGAGCAGTTCTTC	CASSASSGGYNEQFF
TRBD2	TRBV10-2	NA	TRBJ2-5	TGCGCCACTCGACTAGCGGCACAAGAGACCCAGTACTTC	CATRLAAQETQYF
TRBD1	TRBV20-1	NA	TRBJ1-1	TGCAGTACGGACAGGGGCACTGAAGCTTTCTTT	CSTDRGTEAFF
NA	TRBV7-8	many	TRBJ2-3	TGTGCCAGCAGCCGACACCCTCCAGGGTCTACTAGCACAGATACGCAGTATTTT	CASSRHPPGSTSTDTQYF
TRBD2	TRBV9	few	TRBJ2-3	TGTGCCAGCAGCGCCGGGACTAGCGGGTCTAGCACAGATACGCAGTATTTT	CASSAGTSGSSTDTQYF
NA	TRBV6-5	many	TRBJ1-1	TGTGCCAGCAGCTATGGACGAAACACTGAAGCTTTCTTT	CASSYGRNTEAFF
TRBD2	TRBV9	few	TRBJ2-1	TGTGCCAGCAGCGTTTCTAGCGGGGGGGCCGAGCAGTTCTTC	CASSVSSGGAEQFF
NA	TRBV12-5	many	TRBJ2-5	TGTGCTAGTGGTTTCATGTTGGAGGGGGCCAAAAATGGTGAAGAGACCCAGTACTTC	CASGFMLEGAKNGEETQYF
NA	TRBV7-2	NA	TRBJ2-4	TGTGCCAGCAGCCCCCGCCCCAAAAACATTCAGTACTTC	CASSPRPKNIQYF
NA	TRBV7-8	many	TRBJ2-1	TGTGCCAGCAGCTTAGCGGGCGGGGCGGCTGATGAGCAGTTCTTC	CASSLAGGAADEQFF
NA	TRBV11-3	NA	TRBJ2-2	TGTGCCAGCAGCTTAGAGAGGGCACCCACGGACACCGGGGAGCTGTTTTTT	CASSLERAPTDTGELFF
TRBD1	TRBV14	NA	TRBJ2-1	TGTGCCAGCAGCTCCCCGTCGAGACAGGGGGCTCATGAGCAGTTCTTC	CASSSPSRQGAHEQFF
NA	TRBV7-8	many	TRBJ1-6	TGTGCCAGCAGCCCTTTCGTTAATTCACCCCTCCACTTT	CASSPFVNSPLHF
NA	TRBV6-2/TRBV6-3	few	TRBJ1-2	TGTGCCAGCAGTGAAACAGCCGGAGCTAACTATGGCTACACCTTC	CASSETAGANYGYTF
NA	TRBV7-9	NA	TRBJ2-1	TGTGCCAGCAGCCCCGAGGGGCACAATGAGCAGTTCTTC	CASSPEGHNEQFF
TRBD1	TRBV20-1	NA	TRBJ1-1	TGCAGTGCTAAAGACAGGGAAAGAAACACTGAAGCTTTCTTT	CSAKDRERNTEAFF